This TCR beta chain was recorded in a study of T cell changes during pregnancy in multiple sclerosis. The table came from immunoSEQ multiplex PCR; TCRdb's copy has only in-frame clones and leaves some out. The sample shows about 75,000 clones, about 94% of them seen only once. The germline CDR1 and CDR2 sequences are KGHSH and LQKENI. V was pared by 3 bases and J by 5 bases, with 3 bases of the junction left unmatched. CDR3 length: 13 residues. The clonotype originates from a female donor with multiple sclerosis, enrolled in a pregnancy study. The source was CD4+ T cells from peripheral blood mononuclear cells, collected after pregnancy. The chain combines TRBV18 with TRBJ2-5; 7 positions match TRBD2. CDR3 bases: TGTGCCAGCTCACCTGCCGGGGGGGAGACCCAGTACTTC. It specifies CASSPAGGETQYF.